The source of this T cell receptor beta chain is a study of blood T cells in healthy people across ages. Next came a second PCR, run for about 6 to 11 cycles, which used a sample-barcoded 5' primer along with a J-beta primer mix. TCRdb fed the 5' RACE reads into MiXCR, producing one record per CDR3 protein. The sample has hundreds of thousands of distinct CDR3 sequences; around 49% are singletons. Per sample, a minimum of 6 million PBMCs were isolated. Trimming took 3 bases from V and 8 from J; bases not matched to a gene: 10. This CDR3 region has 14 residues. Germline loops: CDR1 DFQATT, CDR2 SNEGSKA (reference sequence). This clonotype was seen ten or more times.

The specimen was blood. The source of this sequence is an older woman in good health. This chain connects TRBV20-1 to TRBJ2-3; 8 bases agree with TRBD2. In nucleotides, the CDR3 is TGCAGTGCTAGGAGCGGGAGTATGGTGGCTACGCAGTATTTT. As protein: CSARSGSMVATQYF.